A single sample is the source of the 21 T cell receptor beta chains below, sequenced in a study of blood T cell repertoires in COVID-19. The protocol was immunoSEQ multiplex PCR, while the TCRdb copy is restricted to in-frame clones and leaves out a portion. The sample yields roughly 200,000 clones, over 85% seen once. The sequencing sample was made of PBMCs or T cells enriched from blood (not recorded which). All receptors come from a woman under 40 with acute COVID-19.

The genes are TRBV30 and TRBJ2-3, with TRBD2 matching 9 bases. There are 15 residues in the CDR3. From germline, CDR1 is GTSNPN and CDR2 SVGIG (reference sequence). The trim removed 3 bases at V and 5 bases at J, leaving 9 bases unmatched. CDR3 nucleotide sequence: TGTGCCTGGAGATCGCGGGGGGGCCGAATAGATACGCAGTATTTT. It codes for CAWRSRGGRIDTQYF.

The J gene is TRBJ1-6, the V gene TRBV5-1; D gene ambiguous. CDR3 size: 17 residues. Germline V lookup: CDR1 SGHRS, CDR2 YFSETQ. V was trimmed by 0 bases and J by 8 bases, leaving 18 bases between them. The CDR3: CASSLAVGMGLHSPLHF. In nucleotides, the CDR3 is TGCGCCAGCAGCTTGGCCGTTGGTATGGGCTTGCATTCACCCCTCCACTTT.

The chain is built from TRBV9 and TRBJ1-2, with 8 nucleotides matching TRBD1. Germline CDR1 is SGDLS and CDR2 is YYNGEE. The CDR3 has 12 amino acids. The trim removed 4 bases at V and 10 bases at J, leaving 6 bases unmatched. The CDR3 loop is CASSPGGGDYTF. CDR3 nucleotides: TGTGCCAGCAGCCCAGGGGGCGGCGACTACACCTTC. The whole variable domain, filled in from reference TRBV9 and TRBJ1-2, reads DSGVTQTPKHLITATGQRVTLRCSPRSGDLSVYWYQQSLDQGLQFLIQYYNGEERAKGNILERFSAQQFPDLHSELNLSSLELGDSALYFCASSPGGGDYTFGSGTRLTVV.

The V and J genes are TRBV25-1 and TRBJ1-2; D unresolved. This CDR3 has 14 amino acids. CDR1 is MGHDK, CDR2 SYGVNS, per germline. Trimming shortened V by 0 bases and J by 6 bases, and 11 bases separated the two germline ends. CDR3 coding DNA: TGTGCCAGCAGTGAATATAGACTGAAAGATGGCTACACCTTC. Translating gives CASSEYRLKDGYTF.

The chain employs TRBV6-1 and TRBJ2-7; TRBD1 aligns across 11 bases. V was pared by 5 bases and J by 4 bases, with 4 bases of the junction left unmatched. Germline V CDR1 and CDR2: MNHNS, SASEGT. The CDR3 sequence is 14 residues long. The CDR3 protein is CASSSGTGGYEQYF. CDR3 nucleotide sequence: TGTGCCAGCAGTTCAGGGACAGGGGGGTACGAGCAGTACTTC.

In its sample, this clone was seen once. This chain links TRBV7-2 with TRBJ1-5, with D possibly matching TRBD1 (6 bases). In germline, CDR1 is SGHTA, CDR2 FQGNSA. This CDR3 comprises 17 residues. Trimming shortened V by 3 bases and J by 2 bases, and 17 bases separated the two germline ends. CDR3 DNA: TGTGCCAGCAGCTTTGGGGCGTTGGGGGCAGGCAATCAGCCCCAGCATTTT. Translation gives CASSFGALGAGNQPQHF.

The gene calls are TRBV5-1 and TRBJ2-3, with a possible D match to TRBD1 (6 bases). Germline V CDR1 and CDR2: SGHRS, YFSETQ. Deletions cut 7 bases from V and 2 bases from J, with 17 bases between. This CDR3 is built from 15 residues. This CDR3 reads CASSAGTTDTDTQYF. The CDR3 coding sequence is TGCGCCAGCTCGGCCGGGACAACCGACACAGATACGCAGTATTTT.

The V call is TRBV7-8, the J call TRBJ2-7; the D gene is possibly TRBD1 (6 bases). Trimming pared 4 bases from V and 5 bases from J, leaving 18 bases between. This CDR3 has 15 residues. Germline V CDR1 and CDR2: SGHVS, FQNEAQ. The CDR3 DNA sequence: TGTGCCAGCAGCTCCTCTACAGGGTTCTCGAACGAGCAGTACTTC. Its protein is CASSSSTGFSNEQYF. Supplemented by reference TRBV7-8 and TRBJ2-7, the full variable domain reads GAGVSQSPRYKVAKRGQDVALRCDPISGHVSLFWYQQALGQGPEFLTYFQNEAQLDKSGLPSDRFFAERPEGSVSTLKIQRTQQEDSAVYLCASSSSTGFSNEQYFGPGTRLTVT.

The rearrangement uses TRBV3-1 (or the pseudogene TRBV3-2) and TRBJ2-5; perhaps TRBD1 as D (5 bases). Trimming stripped 7 bases from V and 4 bases from J, with 16 bases between. CDR3 length: 14 residues. Germline V gene data show CDR1 as LGHDT and CDR2 as YNNKEL (reference sequence). The CDR3 loop reads CASNSDLGLETQYF. The CDR3 DNA sequence: TGTGCCAGCAACTCCGACCTGGGGCTAGAGACCCAGTACTTC.

The genes are TRBV9 and TRBJ2-2; 7 bases line up with TRBD1. Germline assignment: CDR1 SGDLS and CDR2 YYNGEE. V shed 3 bases and J 6 bases; nucleotides not matched to a gene: 8. The CDR3 spans 15 residues. The CDR3 sequence is CASSARQGYAGELFF. For the CDR3, the DNA is TGTGCCAGCAGCGCTCGACAGGGTTACGCCGGGGAGCTGTTTTTT.

This clone has only one observation. The V call is TRBV18, the J call TRBJ1-6; 10 bases are shared with TRBD1. Looked up from germline, CDR1 is KGHSH and CDR2 is LQKENI. The CDR3 is 16 residues long. V trimming: 5 bases; J trimming: 7 bases; junction bases outside the gene matches: 8. CDR3 nucleotide sequence: TGTGCCAGCTCATTGACAGGGGGCGAAAGAAATTCACCCCTCCACTTT. This encodes CASSLTGGERNSPLHF.

This clone appeared a few times. The rearrangement links TRBV28 to TRBJ1-5; D call uncertain. The ends were cut back, 6 bases at V and 2 bases at J, with 11 bases in the middle. This CDR3 is 14 amino acids long. Germline CDR1 MDHEN, CDR2 SYDVKM. The DNA for the CDR3 is TGTGCCAGCAGGGAGGGTGCGCGCAATCAGCCCCAGCATTTT. Translation gives CASREGARNQPQHF.

The rearrangement links TRBV7-9 to TRBJ2-7, with D tentatively TRBD2 (6 bases). The germline CDR1 and CDR2 sequences are SEHNR and FQNEAQ (reference sequence). The V and J ends lost 5 bases and 0 bases respectively, with 14 bases between them. The CDR3 is made up of 15 amino acids. CDR3 in amino acids: CASSLTRGTSYEQYF. DNA for the CDR3: TGTGCCAGCAGCCTTACGCGGGGTACCTCCTACGAGCAGTACTTC.

This clone was picked up one time. V gene TRBV19 combines with J gene TRBJ1-2; D ambiguous. CDR1 and CDR2 (germline): LNHDA, SQIVND (reference sequence). The CDR3 extends over 15 amino acids. Trimming stripped 5 bases from V and 4 bases from J, with 17 bases between. Here the CDR3 DNA reads TGTGCCAGTAGTGCAAGACGGACCCGGGGCTATGGCTACACCTTC. Translation gives CASSARRTRGYGYTF.

As regards this clone: Other DNA variants within this sample encode the same CDR3. CDR3 in DNA: TGTGCCAGCAGCCCCCCGGGACAGCCCCAGCATTTT. As protein: CASSPPGQPQHF. The chain joins TRBV6-5 to TRBJ1-5; no reliable D call. The length of the CDR3 is 12 residues. Germline assignment: CDR1 MNHEY and CDR2 SVGAGI. Between the trimmed V and J ends, which lost 6 bases and 7 bases, there was a span of 10 bases.

V gene TRBV27 combines with J gene TRBJ2-2; 7 bases are a match to TRBD2. Germline V gene sequence: CDR1 MNHEY, CDR2 SMNVEV (reference sequence). V shed 3 bases and J 4 bases; nucleotides not matched to a gene: 11. CDR3 length: 17 amino acids. The CDR3, as DNA: TGTGCCAGCAGTTTCGGAGTGGGAGGGAGCATCACCGGGGAGCTGTTTTTT. Protein sequence: CASSFGVGGSITGELFF.

The rearrangement uses TRBV14 and TRBJ2-1; TRBD2 is a possible D gene (5 bases). This CDR3 region has 11 residues. Germline CDR1 and CDR2: SGHDN and FVKESK. V was shortened by 9 bases and J by 5 bases, with 8 bases between the two germline ends. The CDR3 DNA follows: TGTGCCAGTCGAGGGAACAATGAGCAGTTCTTC. It encodes CASRGNNEQFF.

The table lists this clone with a few counts. The chain couples TRBV7-9 to TRBJ1-1; D may be TRBD1 (5 bases). Trimming took off 7 bases at V and 1 base at J, with 7 bases between the two ends. CDR1 and CDR2 (germline): SEHNR, FQNEAQ (reference sequence). CDR3 length: 12 amino acids. CDR3 in DNA: TGTGCCAGCACCGGACAGAACACTGAAGCTTTCTTT. It specifies CASTGQNTEAFF. Combining the CDR3 with reference TRBV7-9 and TRBJ1-1 gives the whole variable domain DTGVSQNPRHKITKRGQNVTFRCDPISEHNRLYWYRQTLGQGPEFLTYFQNEAQLEKSRLLSDRFSAERPKGSFSTLEIQRTEQGDSAMYLCASTGQNTEAFFGQGTRLTVV.

This chain links TRBV9 with TRBJ2-1, with 8 bases aligning to TRBD2. Per the germline V gene, CDR1 is SGDLS and CDR2 is YYNGEE. The CDR3 sequence is 16 residues long. J gave up 5 bases and V 2 bases, and 9 bases lay outside the gene matches. CDR3 DNA sequence: TGTGCCAGCAGCGTTACCGGGCGGGGGGCCGACAATGAGCAGTTCTTC. It specifies CASSVTGRGADNEQFF.

V usage is TRBV7-2 and J usage is TRBJ1-2; D is unclear. Germline CDR1 and CDR2: SGHTA and FQGNSA. There are 13 residues in the CDR3. The V gene lost 2 bases and the J gene lost 8 bases, with 12 bases spanning the gap. Here the CDR3 DNA reads TGTGCCAGCAGCTTACTGCCTCGAGGAGGCTACACCTTC. This encodes CASSLLPRGGYTF.

The CDR3 nucleotides read TGTGCCAGCAGCCTGACTAGCGGGGGTATCTCTGGTGAGCAGTTCTTC. This gives the protein CASSLTSGGISGEQFF. The V and J genes are TRBV3-1 (or the pseudogene TRBV3-2) and TRBJ2-1; 12 bases line up with TRBD2. Trimming removed 4 bases from V and 9 bases from J; junction bases left unmatched: 10. Germline loops: CDR1 LGHDT, CDR2 YNNKEL (reference sequence). This CDR3 has 16 residues.